This note documents a single TCR beta chain sequence. A read error may explain this, as a much larger clone is one base away. This specimen belongs to a study of T cells in Graves' hyperthyroidism and ophthalmopathy. Germline CDR1 and CDR2: SGHAT and FQDESV (reference sequence). Unmatched junction bases numbered 10, after V lost 5 bases and J lost 7 bases. The CDR3 length is 15 residues. Regions amplified from RNA transcripts were the TCR beta CDR3 regions. HTBI primers were used for first-round RT-PCR of the TCR CDR3. Using its own MiXCR run on the multiplex PCR reads, TCRdb lists one record per CDR3 protein. The sample includes around 450,000 distinct CDR3 sequences, more than 15% of them seen just once.

This TCR was sampled from a woman between 18 and 30 years old with Graves' hyperthyroidism. The specimen was blood. The chain has TRBV11-1 and TRBJ1-4; TRBD1 matches at 7 bases. CDR3 sequence reads: CASSPPGQFSEKLFF. Written as DNA, the CDR3 is TGTGCCAGCAGCCCGCCGGGACAGTTTAGTGAAAAACTGTTTTTT.